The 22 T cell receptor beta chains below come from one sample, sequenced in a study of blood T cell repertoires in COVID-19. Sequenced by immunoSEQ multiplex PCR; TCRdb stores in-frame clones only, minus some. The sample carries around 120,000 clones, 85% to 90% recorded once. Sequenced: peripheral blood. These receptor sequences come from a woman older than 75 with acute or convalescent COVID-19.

The CDR3 nucleotides read TGTGCCACCAGTACAGGCTCTGGGGCCAACGTCCTGACTTTC. As protein: CATSTGSGANVLTF. The J gene is TRBJ2-6, the V gene TRBV24-1, with TRBD1 as a possible D gene (5 bases). This CDR3 contains 14 residues. Germline V gives CDR1 KGHDR, CDR2 SFDVKD. V gave up 6 bases and J gave up 0 bases, with 5 bases separating them.

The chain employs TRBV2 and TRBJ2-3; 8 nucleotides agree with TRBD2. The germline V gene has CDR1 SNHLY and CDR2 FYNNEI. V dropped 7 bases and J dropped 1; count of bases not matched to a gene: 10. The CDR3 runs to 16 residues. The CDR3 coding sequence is TGTGCCAGCAACCGCGGGGGGCGCCGCGGCACAGATACGCAGTATTTT. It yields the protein CASNRGGRRGTDTQYF.

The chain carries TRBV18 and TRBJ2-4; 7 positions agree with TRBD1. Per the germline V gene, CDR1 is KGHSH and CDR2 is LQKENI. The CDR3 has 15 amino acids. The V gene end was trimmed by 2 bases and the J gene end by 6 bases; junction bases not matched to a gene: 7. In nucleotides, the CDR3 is TGTGCCAGCTCACCAGTCGTAGGGGGCGTAAACATTCAGTACTTC. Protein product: CASSPVVGGVNIQYF.

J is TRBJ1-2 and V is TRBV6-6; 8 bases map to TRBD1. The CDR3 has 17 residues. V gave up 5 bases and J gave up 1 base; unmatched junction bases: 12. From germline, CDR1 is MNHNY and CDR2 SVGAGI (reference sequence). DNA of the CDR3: TGTGCCAGCAGTCGTCAGGGGGCGGGGGCCCTTAACTATGGCTACACCTTC. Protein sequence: CASSRQGAGALNYGYTF.

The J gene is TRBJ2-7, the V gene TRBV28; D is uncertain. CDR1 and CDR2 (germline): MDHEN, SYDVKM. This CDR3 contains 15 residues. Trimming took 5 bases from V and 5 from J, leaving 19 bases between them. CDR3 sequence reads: CASSDHVTVPDEQYF. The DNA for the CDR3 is TGTGCCAGCAGTGATCACGTGACTGTCCCGGACGAGCAGTACTTC.

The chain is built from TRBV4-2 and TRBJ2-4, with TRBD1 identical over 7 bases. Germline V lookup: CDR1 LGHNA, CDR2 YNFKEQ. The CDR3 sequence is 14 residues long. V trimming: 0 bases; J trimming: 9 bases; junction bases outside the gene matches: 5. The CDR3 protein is CASSQETGNGIQYF. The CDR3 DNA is TGTGCCAGCAGCCAAGAGACAGGGAATGGCATTCAGTACTTC.

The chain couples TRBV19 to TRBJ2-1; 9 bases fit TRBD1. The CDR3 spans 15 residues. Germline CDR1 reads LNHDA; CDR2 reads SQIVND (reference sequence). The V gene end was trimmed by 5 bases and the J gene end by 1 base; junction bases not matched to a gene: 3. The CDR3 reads CASSRDRVSYNEQFF. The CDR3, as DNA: TGTGCCAGTAGTCGGGACAGGGTGTCCTACAATGAGCAGTTCTTC.

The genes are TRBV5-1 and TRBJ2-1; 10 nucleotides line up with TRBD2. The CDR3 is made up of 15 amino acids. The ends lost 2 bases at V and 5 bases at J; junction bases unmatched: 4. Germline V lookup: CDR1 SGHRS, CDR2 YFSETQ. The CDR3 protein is CASSFGLAVDNEQFF. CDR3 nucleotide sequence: TGCGCCAGCAGCTTCGGACTAGCGGTTGACAATGAGCAGTTCTTC.

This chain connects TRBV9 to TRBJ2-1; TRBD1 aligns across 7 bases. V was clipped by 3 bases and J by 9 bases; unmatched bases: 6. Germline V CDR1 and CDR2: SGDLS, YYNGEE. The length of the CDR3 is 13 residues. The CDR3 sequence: CASSAATGLEQFF. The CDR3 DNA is TGTGCCAGCAGCGCCGCGACAGGGCTTGAGCAGTTCTTC.

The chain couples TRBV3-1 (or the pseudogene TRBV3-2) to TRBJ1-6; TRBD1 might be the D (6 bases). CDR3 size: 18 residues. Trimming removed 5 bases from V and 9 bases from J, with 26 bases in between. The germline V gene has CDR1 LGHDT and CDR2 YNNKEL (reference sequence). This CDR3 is CASSKIGARTEQASPLHF. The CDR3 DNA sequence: TGTGCCAGCAGCAAAATAGGGGCGAGGACAGAACAAGCTTCACCCCTCCACTTT.

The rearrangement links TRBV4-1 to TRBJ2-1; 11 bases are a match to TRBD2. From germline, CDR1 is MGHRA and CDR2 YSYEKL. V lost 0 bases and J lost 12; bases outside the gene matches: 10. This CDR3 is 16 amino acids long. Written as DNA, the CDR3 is TGCGCCAGCAGCCAAGATCTTGGGGCTAGCGGGGGGACGCAGTTCTTC. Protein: CASSQDLGASGGTQFF.

The CDR3 DNA reads as TGTGCCAGCAGTTACGACTTGGGACAGCAAGAGACCCAGTACTTC. Translating gives CASSYDLGQQETQYF. This chain links TRBV6-5 with TRBJ2-5, with 7 bases aligning to TRBD1. The ends lost 2 bases at V and 2 bases at J; junction bases unmatched: 5. The CDR3 has 15 amino acids. CDR1 and CDR2 (germline): MNHEY, SVGAGI.

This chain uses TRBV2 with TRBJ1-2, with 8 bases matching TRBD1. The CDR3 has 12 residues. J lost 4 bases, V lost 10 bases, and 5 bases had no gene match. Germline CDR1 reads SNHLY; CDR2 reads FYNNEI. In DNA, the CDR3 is TGTGCCAACCGACAGGGGACCTATGGCTACACCTTC. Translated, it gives CANRQGTYGYTF.

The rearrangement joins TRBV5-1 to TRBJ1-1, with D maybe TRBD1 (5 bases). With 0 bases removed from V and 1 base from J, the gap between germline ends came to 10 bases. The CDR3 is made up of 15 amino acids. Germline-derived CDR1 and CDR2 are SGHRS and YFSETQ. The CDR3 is CASSLAGLTNTEAFF. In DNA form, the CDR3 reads TGCGCCAGCAGCTTGGCGGGACTTACGAACACTGAAGCTTTCTTT.

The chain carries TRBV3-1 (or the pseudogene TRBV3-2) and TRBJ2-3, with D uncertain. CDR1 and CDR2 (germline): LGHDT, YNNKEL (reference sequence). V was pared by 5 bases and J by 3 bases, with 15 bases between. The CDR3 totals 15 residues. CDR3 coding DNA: TGTGCCAGCAGCAATAGCCCCCCTTTGACAGATACGCAGTATTTT. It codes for CASSNSPPLTDTQYF.

In DNA form, the CDR3 reads TGTGCCATCAGTGCCTATGGACAAGTCGAGCAGTACTTC. Its translation is CAISAYGQVEQYF. The J gene is TRBJ2-7, the V gene TRBV10-3; a possible D gene is TRBD1 (5 bases). The germline V gene encodes CDR1 ENHRY and CDR2 SYGVKD. V was shortened by 4 bases and J by 6 bases, with 13 bases between the two germline ends. This CDR3 spans 13 amino acids.

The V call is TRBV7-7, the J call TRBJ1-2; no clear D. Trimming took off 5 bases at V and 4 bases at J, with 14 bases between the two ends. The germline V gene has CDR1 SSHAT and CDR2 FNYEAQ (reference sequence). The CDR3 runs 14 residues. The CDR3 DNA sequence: TGTGCCAGCAGCGGTCGCCGGGTCTCCTATGGCTACACCTTC. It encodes CASSGRRVSYGYTF.

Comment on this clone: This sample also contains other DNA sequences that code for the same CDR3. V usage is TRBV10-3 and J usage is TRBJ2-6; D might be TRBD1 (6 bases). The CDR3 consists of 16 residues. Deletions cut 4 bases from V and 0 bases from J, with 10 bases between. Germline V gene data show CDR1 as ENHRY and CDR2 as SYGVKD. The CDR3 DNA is TGTGCCATCAGTGTCGAGACAGGCTCTGGGGCCAACGTCCTGACTTTC. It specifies CAISVETGSGANVLTF.

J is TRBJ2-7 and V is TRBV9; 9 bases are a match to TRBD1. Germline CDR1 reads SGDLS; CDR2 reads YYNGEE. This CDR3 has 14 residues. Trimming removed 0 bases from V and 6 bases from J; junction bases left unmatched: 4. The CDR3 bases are TGTGCCAGCAGCGTAGGGGAGACAGGGGGCGAGCAGTACTTC. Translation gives CASSVGETGGEQYF.

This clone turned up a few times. The DNA of the CDR3 is TGTGCCTGGAGGGACAGGGGGCGAATCTCCTACGAGCAGTACTTC. Translated: CAWRDRGRISYEQYF. The V call is TRBV30, the J call TRBJ2-7, with TRBD1 matching 11 bases. This CDR3 is 15 amino acids long. Germline CDR1 is GTSNPN and CDR2 is SVGIG (reference sequence). V shed 3 bases and J 0 bases; nucleotides not matched to a gene: 4.

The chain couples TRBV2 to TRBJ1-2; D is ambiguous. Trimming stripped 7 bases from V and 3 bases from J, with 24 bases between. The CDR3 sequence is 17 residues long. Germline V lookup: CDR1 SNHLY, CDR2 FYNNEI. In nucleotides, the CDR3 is TGTGCCAGCATGGAGGATAGGGCAGGCGCCCCGCACTATGGCTACACCTTC. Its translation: CASMEDRAGAPHYGYTF.

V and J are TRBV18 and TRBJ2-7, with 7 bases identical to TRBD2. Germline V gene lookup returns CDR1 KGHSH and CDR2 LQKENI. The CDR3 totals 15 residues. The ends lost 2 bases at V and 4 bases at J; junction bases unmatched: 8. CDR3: CASSPGTTARYEQYF. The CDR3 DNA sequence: TGTGCCAGCTCACCAGGGACTACCGCCCGATACGAGCAGTACTTC.